This TCR beta chain was found in a study of CD8+ T cells in alopecia areata. Study overall: Tofacitinib ran for 6 to 18 months before 6 months off drug.

RNA extraction was followed by reverse transcription into cDNA, which acted as the sequencing template. TCRdb's copy holds only in-frame clones and misses some; the assay was immunoSEQ multiplex PCR. The data show thousands of clones, less than 65% seen once. To note about this clone: Antigen unknown.

Study-wide findings and caveats: Clarity of TCR sharing across patients fell short of that in mice, possibly HLA-related.

V was clipped by 0 bases and J by 5 bases; unmatched bases: 2. Germline CDR1 SGHVS, CDR2 FNYEAQ. This CDR3 spans 14 amino acids. In alopecia areata patients, both lesional scalp punch biopsies and peripheral blood were collected. The TCR originated in a human donor with alopecia areata. The sample taken for sequencing was skin. The gene calls are TRBV7-6 and TRBJ2-5; 8 positions agree with TRBD1. The CDR3 region has the DNA TGTGCCAGCAGCTTAGCACAGGGGGGTGAGACCCAGTACTTC. This codes for CASSLAQGGETQYF.